This entry features one T cell receptor (beta chain) sequence. Its matching antigen is unknown. This sample stems from a study of T-cell memory formation after mild COVID-19. It was 5'RACE with constant-segment primers that produced the TCR alpha and TCR beta cDNA libraries, which carried sample barcodes and UMIs. TCRdb ran MiXCR on the 5' RACE reads and lists one entry per CDR3 protein. The repertoire holds some 320,000 distinct CDR3 sequences, with less than 20% as singletons. Study results and limitations: In second-wave clones peaking day 37, SARS-CoV-2 specificity remained unconfirmed.

V lost 11 bases and J 4 bases, leaving 18 bases between the germline ends. The CDR3 runs to 15 residues. Per the germline V gene, CDR1 is SEHNR and CDR2 is FQNEAQ (reference sequence). The chain joins TRBV7-9 to TRBJ2-6; TRBD1 might be the D (6 bases). The sample was PBMCs or a T cell subset sorted from them (not recorded which). This clonotype originated in a man in his late teens or twenties who had mild COVID-19 (a few samples of this study predate the infection). Cell type and time point are not known. The CDR3 DNA is TGTGCCCTCAGCCCACGACAGGCCGGGGCCAACGTCCTGACTTTC. Amino acid sequence: CALSPRQAGANVLTF.